One sample yielded the 23 T cell receptor beta chains listed below, sequenced in a study of blood T cell repertoires in COVID-19. Only in-frame clones appear in the TCRdb table, and some are missing; sequencing was by immunoSEQ multiplex PCR. Of under 250,000 clones in the sample, roughly 90% were seen once. The sample comprised peripheral blood. All receptors come from a woman aged 40 to 49 with acute or convalescent COVID-19.

V is TRBV6-6 and J is TRBJ2-1; 12 bases are shared with TRBD2. V was clipped by 5 bases and J by 4 bases; unmatched bases: 9. Germline V gene data show CDR1 as MNHNY and CDR2 as SVGAGI (reference sequence). The CDR3 spans 17 residues. Here the CDR3 DNA reads TGTGCCAGCAGTCACGCTAGCGGGGGGGCCCGGTACAATGAGCAGTTCTTC. Amino acids: CASSHASGGARYNEQFF.

The chain is built from TRBV20-1 and TRBJ1-2; TRBD1 agrees at 9 bases. V was clipped by 5 bases and J by 7 bases; unmatched bases: 2. CDR1 is DFQATT and CDR2 is SNEGSKA in the germline V gene (reference sequence). The CDR3 spans 11 residues. The CDR3 DNA is TGCAGTGCTGGGACAGGGCCTGGCTACACCTTC. Translating it yields CSAGTGPGYTF.

This clone was found once. The rearrangement uses TRBV19 and TRBJ2-6; 12 nucleotides agree with TRBD1. This CDR3 spans 18 amino acids. The germline V gene encodes CDR1 LNHDA and CDR2 SQIVND (reference sequence). The trim removed 6 bases at V and 5 bases at J, leaving 11 bases unmatched. The CDR3 protein is CASRRWPGTGGRANVLTF. The DNA for the CDR3 is TGTGCCAGTAGGCGGTGGCCAGGGACAGGGGGCAGGGCCAACGTCCTGACTTTC.

V is TRBV5-1 and J is TRBJ2-4; D is uncertain. Between the trimmed V and J ends, which lost 1 base and 3 bases, there was a span of 8 bases. Germline V gene lookup returns CDR1 SGHRS and CDR2 YFSETQ. The CDR3 loop spans 14 amino acids. The CDR3 DNA follows: TGCGCCAGCAGCTTGCTTGAGAACAAAAACATTCAGTACTTC. Translated: CASSLLENKNIQYF.

This chain links TRBV11-2 with TRBJ2-3, with 13 bases that match TRBD2. Germline V CDR1 and CDR2: SGHAT, FQNNGV. This CDR3 spans 18 amino acids. Unmatched junction bases numbered 8, after V lost 5 bases and J lost 0 bases. The CDR3 loop reads CASSPTSGGIRSTDTQYF. CDR3 DNA sequence: TGTGCCAGCAGCCCGACTAGCGGGGGGATCCGTAGCACAGATACGCAGTATTTT.

The V and J genes are TRBV7-9 and TRBJ2-5; 7 bases map to TRBD2. V shed 4 bases, J shed 6 bases, and the junction held 11 bases outside the gene matches. This CDR3 has 15 amino acids. CDR1 SEHNR and CDR2 FQNEAQ come from the germline V gene (reference sequence). The CDR3 is CASSSSAAGEKTQYF. The DNA for the CDR3 is TGTGCCAGCAGCTCTTCCGCGGCGGGGGAAAAGACCCAGTACTTC.

The rearrangement joins TRBV5-1 to TRBJ1-2; 7 bases align to TRBD1. Unmatched junction bases numbered 12, after V lost 3 bases and J lost 1 base. The CDR3 length is 17 residues. Germline V gives CDR1 SGHRS, CDR2 YFSETQ. DNA of the CDR3: TGCGCCAGCAGCTCGGTTCCGGGACAGACCTTTAACTATGGCTACACCTTC. Its translation is CASSSVPGQTFNYGYTF. Supplemented by reference TRBV5-1 and TRBJ1-2, the full variable domain reads KAGVTQTPRYLIKTRGQQVTLSCSPISGHRSVSWYQQTPGQGLQFLFEYFSETQRNKGNFPGRFSGRQFSNSRSEMNVSTLELGDSALYLCASSSVPGQTFNYGYTFGSGTRLTVV.

This chain joins TRBV24-1 and TRBJ1-1; D gene ambiguous. V dropped 0 bases and J dropped 4 bases, with 5 bases sitting between them. CDR1 KGHDR and CDR2 SFDVKD come from the germline V gene. The CDR3 has 13 residues. CDR3 residues: CATSDLRGTEAFF. In DNA, the CDR3 is TGTGCCACCAGTGATTTGCGGGGCACTGAAGCTTTCTTT.

The chain recombines TRBV19 with TRBJ2-7; no clear D. CDR3 size: 13 residues. The V gene's germline CDR1 is LNHDA and CDR2 SQIVND (reference sequence). Trimming removed 0 bases at V and 4 bases at J, with 7 bases between. CDR3 protein: CASSIDGLYEQYV. The CDR3 coding sequence is TGTGCCAGTAGTATAGATGGGCTATACGAGCAGTACGTC.

V is TRBV5-6 and J is TRBJ1-2, with TRBD1 as a possible D gene (5 bases). The germline V and J ends were trimmed by 0 bases and 3 bases, with 15 bases remaining between them. Germline CDR1 reads SGHDT; CDR2 reads YYEEEE. The CDR3 length is 16 residues. This CDR3 is CASSLVTGAQYYGYTF. In DNA form, the CDR3 reads TGTGCCAGCAGCTTGGTAACAGGAGCCCAATACTATGGCTACACCTTC.

CDR3 DNA sequence: TGTGCCACCAGTGATTTGCTCGGCGGGGGGGGAGAGACCCAGTACTTC. The encoded protein is CATSDLLGGGGETQYF. J is TRBJ2-5 and V is TRBV24-1; 9 bases fit TRBD2. V trimming: 0 bases; J trimming: 4 bases; junction bases outside the gene matches: 5. The germline gives CDR1 KGHDR, CDR2 SFDVKD. The CDR3 has 16 residues.

This chain uses TRBV6-5 with TRBJ1-2; tentatively, D is TRBD1 (5 bases). V was cut by 0 bases and J by 3 bases, with 11 bases left in between. The CDR3 totals 15 residues. The germline gives CDR1 MNHEY, CDR2 SVGAGI. Here the CDR3 reads CASSYSGEGYYGYTF. The CDR3 DNA is TGTGCCAGCAGTTACTCGGGGGAGGGGTACTATGGCTACACCTTC.

The gene calls are TRBV12-3 or TRBV12-4 and TRBJ1-2; no clear D gene. V dropped 2 bases and J dropped 0 bases, with 4 bases sitting between them. The CDR3 consists of 13 residues. Here the CDR3 reads CASSLSSNYGYTF. The CDR3 DNA reads as TGTGCCAGCAGTTTATCCTCTAACTATGGCTACACCTTC.

V gene TRBV2 combines with J gene TRBJ2-5; 7 nucleotides line up with TRBD2. In germline, CDR1 is SNHLY, CDR2 FYNNEI. V lost 1 base, J lost 4 bases, and 9 bases stayed unmatched. The CDR3 is 16 amino acids. In nucleotides, the CDR3 is TGTGCCAGCAGTGAAGTATTGGGGGGGGTGGCAGAGACCCAGTACTTC. Its translation is CASSEVLGGVAETQYF.

This chain joins TRBV27 and TRBJ1-4; tentatively, D is TRBD1 (5 bases). Germline CDR1 and CDR2: MNHEY and SMNVEV (reference sequence). This CDR3 has 15 amino acids. Between the trimmed V and J ends, which lost 6 bases and 4 bases, there was a span of 15 bases. The CDR3 is CASRSGESNNEKLFF. The CDR3 DNA follows: TGTGCCAGCAGGTCGGGGGAGTCAAATAATGAAAAACTGTTTTTT.

The gene calls are TRBV6-5 and TRBJ2-3; D possibly corresponds to TRBD1 (5 bases). Deletions cut 0 bases from V and 5 bases from J, with 15 bases between. The germline V gene encodes CDR1 MNHEY and CDR2 SVGAGI. This CDR3 is built from 16 residues. CDR3 region: CASSYSYQGARDTQYF. Written as DNA, the CDR3 is TGTGCCAGCAGTTACTCGTACCAGGGTGCGAGAGATACGCAGTATTTT.

J is TRBJ2-5 and V is TRBV3-1 (or the pseudogene TRBV3-2); D might be TRBD2 (7 bases). In germline, CDR1 is LGHDT, CDR2 YNNKEL (reference sequence). The CDR3 contains 17 residues. V was pared by 6 bases and J by 1 base, with 21 bases between. CDR3 DNA: TGTGCCAGCAGTCAACCCGGGGGCCGGGGGGTCCAAGAGACCCAGTACTTC. It codes for CASSQPGGRGVQETQYF.

The genes are TRBV7-2 and TRBJ1-2; a weak D match, TRBD1 (5 bases). CDR1 is SGHTA, CDR2 FQGNSA, per germline. The CDR3 has 14 amino acids. With 2 bases removed from V and 4 bases from J, the gap between germline ends came to 11 bases. This CDR3 reads CASSLLGGSYGYTF. As DNA, the CDR3 is TGTGCCAGCAGCTTACTCGGGGGGAGCTATGGCTACACCTTC.

In nucleotides, the CDR3 is TGTGCCAGCAGCCATCGGCCGCAGGGTCCCACTAGCAATCAGCCCCAGCATTTT. Translating it yields CASSHRPQGPTSNQPQHF. V gene TRBV3-1 (or the pseudogene TRBV3-2) combines with J gene TRBJ1-5; possible D gene TRBD1, 5 bases. Germline CDR1 reads LGHDT; CDR2 reads YNNKEL (reference sequence). The V and J ends lost 3 bases and 0 bases respectively, with 18 bases between them. The CDR3 totals 18 residues.

The chain recombines TRBV10-3 with TRBJ1-2; D gene uncertain. V dropped 8 bases and J dropped 2 bases, with 12 bases sitting between them. The germline V gene encodes CDR1 ENHRY and CDR2 SYGVKD. The CDR3 loop spans 13 amino acids. Here the CDR3 DNA reads TGTGCCATCGCCAGGAACGAAAACTATGGCTACACCTTC. It translates to CAIARNENYGYTF.

The chain couples TRBV30 to TRBJ1-1, with D perhaps matching TRBD1 (6 bases). The V gene lost 4 bases and the J gene lost 7 bases, with 25 bases spanning the gap. The germline V gene encodes CDR1 GTSNPN and CDR2 SVGIG (reference sequence). The CDR3 runs to 16 residues. Here the CDR3 DNA reads TGTGCCTGGATATCCGGGGGGCCGTGGGCAGGCCTTGAAGCTTTCTTT. This gives the protein CAWISGGPWAGLEAFF.

This clone appeared a few times. The chain combines TRBV6-5 with TRBJ1-6; TRBD1 is a possible D gene (6 bases). The CDR3 contains 14 residues. Trimming pared 10 bases from V and 5 bases from J, leaving 15 bases between. Looked up from germline, CDR1 is MNHEY and CDR2 is SVGAGI. The CDR3 nucleotides are TGTGCCACCCGCTGGGGGCGGAATAATTCACCCCTCCACTTT. This translates into CATRWGRNNSPLHF.

The CDR3 reads CASIRVGGDTEAFF. CDR3 DNA: TGTGCCAGCATCCGGGTCGGAGGGGATACTGAAGCTTTCTTT. The chain carries TRBV6-5 and TRBJ1-1; D is possibly TRBD1 (5 bases). The CDR3 sequence is 14 residues long. Germline V CDR1 and CDR2: MNHEY, SVGAGI. V lost 7 bases and J 5 bases, leaving 17 bases between the germline ends.